This TCR beta chain was sequenced for a study of blood T cell repertoires in COVID-19. Turning to the study itself: Researchers got acute and convalescent COVID-19 samples from the United States, Italy and Spain.

V was pared by 4 bases and J by 4 bases, with 13 bases between. The germline gives CDR1 MGHDK, CDR2 SYGVNS. The CDR3 is 14 residues long. Cohort placement rested on clinical history that participants reported themselves. This table comes from immunoSEQ multiplex PCR, and its TCRdb copy is limited to in-frame clones, with some not included. Of under 350,000 clones in the sample, just over 85% were seen once. The source is a woman aged 35 to 49 with acute COVID-19. Source material: PBMCs or T cells enriched from blood (not recorded which). This chain connects TRBV25-1 to TRBJ1-1; tentatively, D is TRBD1 (5 bases). The CDR3 region has the DNA TGTGCCAGCAGTGCCGCGGGGGGTATCACTGAAGCTTTCTTT. It translates to CASSAAGGITEAFF.